This T cell receptor (beta chain) appears in the sequencing data of a study of blood T cell repertoires in COVID-19. Turning to the study itself: The origin of the acute and convalescent COVID-19 samples was the United States, Italy and Spain.

This clone was observed a single time. CDR1 is KGHSH, CDR2 LQKENI, per germline. The V gene lost 3 bases and the J gene lost 6 bases, with 18 bases spanning the gap. The CDR3 contains 15 residues. Some clones are missing from TCRdb's copy, which holds only in-frame ones; the method was immunoSEQ multiplex PCR. In the table there are some 61,000 clones, roughly 89% of which are singletons. The rearrangement links TRBV18 to TRBJ2-7, with a tentative D call TRBD2 (6 bases). Material for sequencing was peripheral blood. The receptor's source is a man younger than 45 with acute or convalescent COVID-19. CDR3 protein: CASSPTGTEGTEQYF. In DNA, the CDR3 is TGTGCCAGCTCACCCACCGGGACTGAGGGCACCGAGCAGTACTTC.